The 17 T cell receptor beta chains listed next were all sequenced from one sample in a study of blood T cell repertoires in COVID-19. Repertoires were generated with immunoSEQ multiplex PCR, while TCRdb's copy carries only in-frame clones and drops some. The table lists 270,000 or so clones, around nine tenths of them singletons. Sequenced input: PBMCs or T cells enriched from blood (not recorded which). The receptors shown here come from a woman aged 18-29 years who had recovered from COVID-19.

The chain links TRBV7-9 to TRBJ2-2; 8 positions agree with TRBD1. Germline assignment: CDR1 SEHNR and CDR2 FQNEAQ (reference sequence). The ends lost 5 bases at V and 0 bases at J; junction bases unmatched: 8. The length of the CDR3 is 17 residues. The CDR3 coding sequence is TGTGCCAGCAGCCCCCCGGACAGGGCTCCGAACACCGGGGAGCTGTTTTTT. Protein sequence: CASSPPDRAPNTGELFF.

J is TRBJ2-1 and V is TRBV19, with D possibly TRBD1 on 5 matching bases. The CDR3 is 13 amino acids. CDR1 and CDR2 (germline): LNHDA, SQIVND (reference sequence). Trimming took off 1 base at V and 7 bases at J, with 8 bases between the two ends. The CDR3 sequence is CASSIGRANEQFF. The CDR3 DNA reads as TGTGCCAGTAGTATAGGCAGGGCGAATGAGCAGTTCTTC.

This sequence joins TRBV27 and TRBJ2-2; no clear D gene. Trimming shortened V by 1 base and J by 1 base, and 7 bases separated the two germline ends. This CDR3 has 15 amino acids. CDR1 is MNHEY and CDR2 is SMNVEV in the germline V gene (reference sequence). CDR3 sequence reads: CASSLWPGNTGELFF. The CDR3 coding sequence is TGTGCCAGCAGTTTATGGCCAGGGAACACCGGGGAGCTGTTTTTT.

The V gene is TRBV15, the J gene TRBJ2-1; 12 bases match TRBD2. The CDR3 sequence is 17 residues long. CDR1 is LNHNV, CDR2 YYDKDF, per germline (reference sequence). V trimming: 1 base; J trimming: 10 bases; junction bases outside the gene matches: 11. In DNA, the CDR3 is TGTGCCACCAGCAGAGTATCGGGACTAGCGGGCCTCGGCGAGCAGTTCTTC. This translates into CATSRVSGLAGLGEQFF.

The CDR3 coding sequence is TGTGCCAGCAGCGTAGAGGGACTAACTTACAATGAGCAGTTCTTC. Translated: CASSVEGLTYNEQFF. The gene calls are TRBV9 and TRBJ2-1; 7 bases are a match to TRBD2. Germline CDR1 and CDR2: SGDLS and YYNGEE. With V trimmed by 0 bases and J by 4 bases, 4 bases remained unmatched. The CDR3 is 15 residues long.

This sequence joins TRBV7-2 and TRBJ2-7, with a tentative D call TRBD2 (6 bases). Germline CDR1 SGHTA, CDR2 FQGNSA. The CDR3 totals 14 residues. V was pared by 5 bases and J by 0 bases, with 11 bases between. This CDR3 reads CASSIRDFSYEQYF. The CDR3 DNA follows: TGTGCCAGCAGCATAAGGGACTTCTCCTACGAGCAGTACTTC.

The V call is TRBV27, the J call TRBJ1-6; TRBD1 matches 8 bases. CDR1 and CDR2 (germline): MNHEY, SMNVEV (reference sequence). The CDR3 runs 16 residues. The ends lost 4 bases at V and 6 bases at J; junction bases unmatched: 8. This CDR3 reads CASSSTGDSLNSPLHF. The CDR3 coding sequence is TGTGCCAGCAGTTCGACAGGGGATAGCCTTAATTCACCCCTCCACTTT.

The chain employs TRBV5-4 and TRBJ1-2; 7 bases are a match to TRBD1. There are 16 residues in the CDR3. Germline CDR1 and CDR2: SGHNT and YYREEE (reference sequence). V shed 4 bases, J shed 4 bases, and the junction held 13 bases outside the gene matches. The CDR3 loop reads CASSRGTVPWGYGYTF. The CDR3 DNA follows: TGTGCCAGCAGCCGAGGGACAGTCCCTTGGGGCTATGGCTACACCTTC.

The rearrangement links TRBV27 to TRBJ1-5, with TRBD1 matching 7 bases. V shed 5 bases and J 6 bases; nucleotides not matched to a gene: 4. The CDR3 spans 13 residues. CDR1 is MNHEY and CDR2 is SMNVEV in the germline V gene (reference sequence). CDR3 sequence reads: CASSVQGFQPQHF. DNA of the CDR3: TGTGCCAGCAGTGTACAGGGGTTTCAGCCCCAGCATTTT.

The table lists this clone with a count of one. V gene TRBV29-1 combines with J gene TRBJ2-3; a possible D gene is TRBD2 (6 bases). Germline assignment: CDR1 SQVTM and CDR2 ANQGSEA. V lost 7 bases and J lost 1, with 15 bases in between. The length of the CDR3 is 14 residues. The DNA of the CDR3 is TGCAGCGGGAGGGGCCTATGGGGCACAGATACGCAGTATTTT. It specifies CSGRGLWGTDTQYF.

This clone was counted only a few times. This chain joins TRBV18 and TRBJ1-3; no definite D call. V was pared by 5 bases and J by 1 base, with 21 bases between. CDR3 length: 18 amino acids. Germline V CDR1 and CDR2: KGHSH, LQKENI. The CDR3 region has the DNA TGTGCCAGCTCATCCGGGTCCCCATGGGGAGCGTCTGGAAACACCATATATTTT. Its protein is CASSSGSPWGASGNTIYF.

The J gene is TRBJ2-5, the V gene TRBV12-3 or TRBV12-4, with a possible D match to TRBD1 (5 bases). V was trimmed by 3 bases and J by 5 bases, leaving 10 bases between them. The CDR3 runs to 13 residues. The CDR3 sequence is CASSFRDRETQYF. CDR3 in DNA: TGTGCCAGCAGTTTCAGGGATCGGGAGACCCAGTACTTC.

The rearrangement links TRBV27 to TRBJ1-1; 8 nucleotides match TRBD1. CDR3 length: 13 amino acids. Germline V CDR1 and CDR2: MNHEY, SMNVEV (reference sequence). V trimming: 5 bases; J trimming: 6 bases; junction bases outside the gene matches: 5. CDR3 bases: TGTGCCAGCAGTAGACAGGGGATCGCTGAAGCTTTCTTT. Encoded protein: CASSRQGIAEAFF.

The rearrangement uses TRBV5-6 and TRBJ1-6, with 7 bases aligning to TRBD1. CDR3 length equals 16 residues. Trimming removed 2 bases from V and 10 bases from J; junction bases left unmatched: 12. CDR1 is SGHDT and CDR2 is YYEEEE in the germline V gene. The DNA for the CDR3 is TGTGCCAGCAGCTTCGACAGGGTACCTTTCCGGTCACCCCTCCACTTT. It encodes CASSFDRVPFRSPLHF.

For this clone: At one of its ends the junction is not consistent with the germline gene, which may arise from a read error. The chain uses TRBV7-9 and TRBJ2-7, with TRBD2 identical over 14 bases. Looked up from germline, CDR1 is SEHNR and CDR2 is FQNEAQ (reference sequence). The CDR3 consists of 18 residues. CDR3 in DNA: TGTGCCAGCAGCCTGGGACTAGCGGGAGAGTCAACCTCCTCCCTCGACCACTTC. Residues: CASSLGLAGESTSSLDHF.

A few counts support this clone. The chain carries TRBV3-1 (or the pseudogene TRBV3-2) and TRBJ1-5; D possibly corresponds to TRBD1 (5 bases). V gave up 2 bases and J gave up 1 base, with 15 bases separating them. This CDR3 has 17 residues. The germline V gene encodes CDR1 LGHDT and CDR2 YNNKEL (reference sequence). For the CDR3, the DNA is TGTGCCAGCAGCCAAACAATCCCCGGGGGGAGCAATCAGCCCCAGCATTTT. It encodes CASSQTIPGGSNQPQHF.

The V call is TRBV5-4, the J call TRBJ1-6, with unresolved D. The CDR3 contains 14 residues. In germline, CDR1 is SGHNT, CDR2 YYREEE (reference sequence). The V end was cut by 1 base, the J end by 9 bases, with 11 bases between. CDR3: CASSLYGERSPLHF. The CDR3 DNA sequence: TGTGCCAGCAGCTTGTATGGCGAGCGTTCACCCCTCCACTTT.